What follows are 9 T cell receptor beta chains derived from one specimen sequenced in a study of cytomegalovirus exposure and HLA in healthy donors. The repertoire was sequenced with immunoSEQ multiplex PCR; TCRdb's copy has only in-frame clones and lacks some. This table has more than 110,000 clones, about 83% appearing once. The sample consisted of PBMCs. The receptors were gathered from a woman aged 30 to 39 in good health and CMV-seronegative.

V gene TRBV28 combines with J gene TRBJ1-1; 7 positions match TRBD1. Germline V gives CDR1 MDHEN, CDR2 SYDVKM. This CDR3 spans 12 amino acids. V lost 5 bases and J lost 6; bases outside the gene matches: 3. The CDR3 spells CASSKTGSEAFF. In DNA, the CDR3 is TGTGCCAGCAGTAAGACAGGGTCTGAAGCTTTCTTT.

This chain connects TRBV15 to TRBJ1-1, with D perhaps matching TRBD1 (5 bases). The CDR3 is 17 residues long. Trimming left V 1 base short and J 3 bases short, with 18 bases between. Germline CDR1 LNHNV, CDR2 YYDKDF (reference sequence). CDR3 nucleotides: TGTGCCACCAGCAGAGTATACCGATTGGGGGGGGACACTGAAGCTTTCTTT. Translated, it gives CATSRVYRLGGDTEAFF.

This clone was found once. V is TRBV4-2 and J is TRBJ2-1, with D perhaps TRBD2 (5 bases). Germline V gives CDR1 LGHNA, CDR2 YNFKEQ. The CDR3 runs 16 residues. V lost 4 bases, J lost 6 bases, and 19 bases lay in between. The CDR3 region has the DNA TGTGCCAGCAGCCGGGAGATCAGGATTTCCCCCAATGAGCAGTTCTTC. It yields the protein CASSREIRISPNEQFF.

The V and J genes are TRBV5-1 and TRBJ2-5, with 16 bases identical to TRBD2. The CDR3 is 18 residues long. In germline, CDR1 is SGHRS, CDR2 YFSETQ. Germline trimming cut 6 bases from V and 2 bases from J; bases unmatched to any gene: 10. The CDR3 here is CASTTTMGLAGGQETQYF. The CDR3 region has the DNA TGCGCCAGCACCACTACTATGGGACTAGCGGGGGGGCAAGAGACCCAGTACTTC. Filled out from reference TRBV5-1 and TRBJ2-5, the complete variable domain reads KAGVTQTPRYLIKTRGQQVTLSCSPISGHRSVSWYQQTPGQGLQFLFEYFSETQRNKGNFPGRFSGRQFSNSRSEMNVSTLELGDSALYLCASTTTMGLAGGQETQYFGPGTRLLVL.

The chain has TRBV6-1 and TRBJ2-7; 11 positions match TRBD1. Trimming removed 6 bases from V and 3 bases from J; junction bases left unmatched: 4. Germline V gene data show CDR1 as MNHNS and CDR2 as SASEGT. The CDR3 covers 14 residues. CDR3: CASRPGTGGYEQYF. The CDR3, as DNA: TGTGCCAGCAGACCCGGGACAGGGGGCTACGAGCAGTACTTC.

The gene calls are TRBV5-1 and TRBJ2-5; 8 bases match TRBD1. CDR3 length: 14 amino acids. Germline lookup yields CDR1 SGHRS and CDR2 YFSETQ. Germline trimming cut 3 bases from V and 4 bases from J; bases unmatched to any gene: 5. In nucleotides, the CDR3 is TGCGCCAGCAGCTCGACAGGGGCGAGAGAGACCCAGTACTTC. The encoded protein is CASSSTGARETQYF.

V gene TRBV2 combines with J gene TRBJ1-4, with 7 bases matching TRBD1. Germline CDR1 SNHLY, CDR2 FYNNEI. V was clipped by 7 bases and J by 3 bases; unmatched bases: 11. The CDR3 runs 16 residues. CDR3 DNA sequence: TGTGCCAGCAAGAGACAGGGAGGATTGGCTAATGAAAAACTGTTTTTT. Its translation is CASKRQGGLANEKLFF.

This rearrangement joins TRBV7-6 to TRBJ2-1; the match to TRBD2 covers 8 bases. The CDR3 contains 18 residues. Losses at the gene ends were 3 bases for V and 0 bases for J; bases not matched to a gene: 10. CDR1 is SGHVS and CDR2 is FNYEAQ in the germline V gene. This CDR3 reads CASSFRIQRGSSYNEQFF. DNA for the CDR3: TGTGCCAGCAGCTTTAGAATCCAGCGGGGGAGCTCCTACAATGAGCAGTTCTTC.

The V call is TRBV29-1, the J call TRBJ2-1; perhaps TRBD1 as D (5 bases). The CDR3 has 12 amino acids. Trimming stripped 5 bases from V and 7 bases from J, with 12 bases between. The germline CDR1 and CDR2 sequences are SQVTM and ANQGSEA. The CDR3 nucleotides are TGCAGCGTTCGCCAGGGCCGGAATGAGCAGTTCTTC. It yields the protein CSVRQGRNEQFF.